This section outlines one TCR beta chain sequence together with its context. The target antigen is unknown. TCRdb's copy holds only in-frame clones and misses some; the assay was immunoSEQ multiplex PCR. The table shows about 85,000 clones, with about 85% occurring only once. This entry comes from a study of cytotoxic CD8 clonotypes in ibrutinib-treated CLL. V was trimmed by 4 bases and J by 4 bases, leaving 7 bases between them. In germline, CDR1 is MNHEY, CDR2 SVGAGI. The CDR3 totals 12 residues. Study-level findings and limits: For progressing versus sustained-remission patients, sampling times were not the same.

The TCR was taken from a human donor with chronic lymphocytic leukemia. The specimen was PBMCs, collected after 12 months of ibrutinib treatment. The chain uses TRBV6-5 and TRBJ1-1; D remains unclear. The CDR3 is CASSLAPTEAFF. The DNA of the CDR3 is TGTGCCAGCAGTTTGGCCCCCACTGAAGCTTTCTTT.